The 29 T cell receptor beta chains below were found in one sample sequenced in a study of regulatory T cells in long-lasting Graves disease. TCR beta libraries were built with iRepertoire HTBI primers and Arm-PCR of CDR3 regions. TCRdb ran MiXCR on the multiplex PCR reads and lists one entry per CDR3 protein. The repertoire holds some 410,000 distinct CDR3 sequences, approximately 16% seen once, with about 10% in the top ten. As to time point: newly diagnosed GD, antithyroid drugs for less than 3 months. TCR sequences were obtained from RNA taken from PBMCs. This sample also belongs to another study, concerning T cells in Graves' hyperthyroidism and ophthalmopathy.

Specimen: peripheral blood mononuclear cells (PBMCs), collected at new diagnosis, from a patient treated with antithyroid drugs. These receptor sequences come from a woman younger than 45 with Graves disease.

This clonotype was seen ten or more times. In nucleotides, the CDR3 is TGTGCCAGCAGCTTAGGTCTGGGAGGGACTAGCGGGAGAGAGACCCAGTACTTC. Translating it yields CASSLGLGGTSGRETQYF. The rearrangement links TRBV7-2 to TRBJ2-5; 14 bases align to TRBD2. Per the germline V gene, CDR1 is SGHTA and CDR2 is FQGNSA. The CDR3 covers 18 residues. J was trimmed by 4 bases and V by 1 base; bases with no gene match: 8.

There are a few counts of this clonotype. The CDR3 nucleotides read TGTGCCAGCAGCGTAGGACCGGAGGGTCGAGGTTCGACCCAGTACTTC. Protein sequence: CASSVGPEGRGSTQYF. The V call is TRBV9, the J call TRBJ2-5, with D perhaps matching TRBD2 (6 bases). This CDR3 spans 16 amino acids. Looked up from germline, CDR1 is SGDLS and CDR2 is YYNGEE. V lost 0 bases to trimming and J lost 7 bases, with 19 bases between them. The whole variable domain, remainder taken from reference TRBV9 and TRBJ2-5, is DSGVTQTPKHLITATGQRVTLRCSPRSGDLSVYWYQQSLDQGLQFLIQYYNGEERAKGNILERFSAQQFPDLHSELNLSSLELGDSALYFCASSVGPEGRGSTQYFGPGTRLLVL.

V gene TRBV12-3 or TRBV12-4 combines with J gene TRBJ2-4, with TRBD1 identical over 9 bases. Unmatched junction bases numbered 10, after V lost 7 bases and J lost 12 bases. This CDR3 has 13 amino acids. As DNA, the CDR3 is TGTGCCAGCACCCCGGGGACAGGGAGAAATCAGTACTTC. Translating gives CASTPGTGRNQYF.

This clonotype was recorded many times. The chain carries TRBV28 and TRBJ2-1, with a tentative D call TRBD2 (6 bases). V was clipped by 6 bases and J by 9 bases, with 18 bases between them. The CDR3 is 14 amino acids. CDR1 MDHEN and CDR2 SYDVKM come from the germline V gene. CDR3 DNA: TGTGCCAGCAGAGTAATTAGCGGCCGAAGTGAGCAGTTCTTC. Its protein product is CASRVISGRSEQFF.

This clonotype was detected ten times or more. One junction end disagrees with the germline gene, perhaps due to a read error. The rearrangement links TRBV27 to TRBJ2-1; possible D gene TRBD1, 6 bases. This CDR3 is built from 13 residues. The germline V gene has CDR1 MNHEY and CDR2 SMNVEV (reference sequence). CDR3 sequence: CASSFSGAHLLCF. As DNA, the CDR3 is TGTGCCAGCAGTTTCTCAGGGGCCCATCTCCTTTGTTTC.

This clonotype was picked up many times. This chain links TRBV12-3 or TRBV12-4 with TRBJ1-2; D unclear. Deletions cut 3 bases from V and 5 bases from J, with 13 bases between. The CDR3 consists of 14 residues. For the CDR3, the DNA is TGTGCCAGCAGTTTCCGGACCGGAATGTATGGCTACACCTTC. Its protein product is CASSFRTGMYGYTF.

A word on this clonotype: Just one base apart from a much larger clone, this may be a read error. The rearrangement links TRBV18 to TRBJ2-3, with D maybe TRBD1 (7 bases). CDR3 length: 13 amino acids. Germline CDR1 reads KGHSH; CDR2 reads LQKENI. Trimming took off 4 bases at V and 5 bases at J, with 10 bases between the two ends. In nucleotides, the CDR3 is TGTGCCAGCTCACGCAGGGGGGTAGATACGCAGTATTTT. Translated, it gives CASSRRGVDTQYF. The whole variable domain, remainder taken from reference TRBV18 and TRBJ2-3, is NAGVMQNPRHLVRRRGQEARLRCSPMKGHSHVYWYRQLPEEGLKFMVYLQKENIIDESGMPKERFSAEFPKEGPSILRIQQVVRGDSAAYFCASSRRGVDTQYFGPGTRLTVL.

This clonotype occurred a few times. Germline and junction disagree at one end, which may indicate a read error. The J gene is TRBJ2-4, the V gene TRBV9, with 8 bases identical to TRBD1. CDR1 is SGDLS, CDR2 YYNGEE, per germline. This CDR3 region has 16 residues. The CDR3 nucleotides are TGTGCCAGCAGCCTAGGACAGGGATTGGGGAAAAGCATTCAGTACTTC. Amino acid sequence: CASSLGQGLGKSIQYF. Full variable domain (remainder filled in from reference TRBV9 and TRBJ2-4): DSGVTQTPKHLITATGQRVTLRCSPRSGDLSVYWYQQSLDQGLQFLIQYYNGEERAKGNILERFSAQQFPDLHSELNLSSLELGDSALYFCASSLGQGLGKSIQYFGAGTRLSVL.

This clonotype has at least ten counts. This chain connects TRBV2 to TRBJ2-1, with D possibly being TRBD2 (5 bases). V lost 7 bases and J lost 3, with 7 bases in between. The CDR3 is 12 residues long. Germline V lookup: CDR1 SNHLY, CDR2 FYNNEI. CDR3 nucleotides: TGTGCCAGCAACCGGGACTACAATGAGCAGTTCTTC. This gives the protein CASNRDYNEQFF.

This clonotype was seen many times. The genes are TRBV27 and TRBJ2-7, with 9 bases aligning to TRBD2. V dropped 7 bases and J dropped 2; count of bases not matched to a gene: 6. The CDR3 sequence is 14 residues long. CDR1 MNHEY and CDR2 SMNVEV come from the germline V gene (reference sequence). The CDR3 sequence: CASNPTSGAYEQYF. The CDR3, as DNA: TGTGCCAGCAACCCGACTAGCGGAGCCTACGAGCAGTACTTC.

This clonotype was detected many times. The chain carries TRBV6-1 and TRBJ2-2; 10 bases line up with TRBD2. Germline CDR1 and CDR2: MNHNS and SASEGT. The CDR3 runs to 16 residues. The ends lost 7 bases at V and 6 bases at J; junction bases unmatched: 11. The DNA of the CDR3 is TGTGCCAGCATCTCACATATGACTAGCGGGTCCGGGGAGCTGTTTTTT. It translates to CASISHMTSGSGELFF.

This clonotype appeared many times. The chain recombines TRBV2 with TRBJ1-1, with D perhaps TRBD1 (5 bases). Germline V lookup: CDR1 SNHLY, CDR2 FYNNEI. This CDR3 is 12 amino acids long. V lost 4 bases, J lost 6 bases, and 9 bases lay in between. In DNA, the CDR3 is TGTGCCAGCAGTGGACAGATCCCTGAAGCTTTCTTT. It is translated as CASSGQIPEAFF.

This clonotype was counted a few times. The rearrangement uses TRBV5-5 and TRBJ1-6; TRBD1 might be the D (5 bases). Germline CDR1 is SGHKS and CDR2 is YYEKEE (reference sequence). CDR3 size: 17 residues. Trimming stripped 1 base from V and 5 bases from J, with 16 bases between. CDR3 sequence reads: CASSLYGTHGHNSPLHF. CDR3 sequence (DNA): TGTGCCAGCAGCTTGTACGGGACCCACGGGCATAATTCACCCCTCCACTTT.

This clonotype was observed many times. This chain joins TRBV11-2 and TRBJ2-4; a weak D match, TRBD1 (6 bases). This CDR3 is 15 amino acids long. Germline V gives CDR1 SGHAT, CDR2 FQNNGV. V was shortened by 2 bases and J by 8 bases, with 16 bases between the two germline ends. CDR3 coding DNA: TGTGCCAGCAGCTTAAACCAGGGGTCCTGGGACATTCAGTACTTC. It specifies CASSLNQGSWDIQYF.

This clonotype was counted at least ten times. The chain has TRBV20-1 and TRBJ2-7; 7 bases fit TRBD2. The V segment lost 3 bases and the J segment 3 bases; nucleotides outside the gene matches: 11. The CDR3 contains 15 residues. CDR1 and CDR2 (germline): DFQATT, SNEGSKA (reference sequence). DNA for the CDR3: TGCAGTGCTAGCACCTGGGGGGGACTTAACTACGAGCAGTACTTC. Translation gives CSASTWGGLNYEQYF.

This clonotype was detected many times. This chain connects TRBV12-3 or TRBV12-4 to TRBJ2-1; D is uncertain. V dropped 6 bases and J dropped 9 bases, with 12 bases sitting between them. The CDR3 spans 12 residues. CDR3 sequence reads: CASSPSLSEQFF. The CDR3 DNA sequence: TGTGCCAGCAGCCCCTCGTTAAGTGAGCAGTTCTTC.

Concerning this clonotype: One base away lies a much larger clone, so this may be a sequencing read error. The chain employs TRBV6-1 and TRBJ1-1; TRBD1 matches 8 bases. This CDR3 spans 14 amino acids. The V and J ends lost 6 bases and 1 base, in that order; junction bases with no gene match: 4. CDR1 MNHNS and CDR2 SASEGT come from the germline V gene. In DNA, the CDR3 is TGTGCCAGCAGACCGGGACAGGCGAACACTGAAGCTTTCTTT. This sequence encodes CASRPGQANTEAFF.

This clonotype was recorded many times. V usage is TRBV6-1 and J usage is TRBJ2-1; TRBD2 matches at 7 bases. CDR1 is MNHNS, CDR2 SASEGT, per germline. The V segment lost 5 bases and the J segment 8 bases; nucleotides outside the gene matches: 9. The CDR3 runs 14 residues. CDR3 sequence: CASSPHGGSYEQFF. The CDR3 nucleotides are TGTGCCAGCAGTCCCCATGGCGGGAGTTATGAGCAGTTCTTC.

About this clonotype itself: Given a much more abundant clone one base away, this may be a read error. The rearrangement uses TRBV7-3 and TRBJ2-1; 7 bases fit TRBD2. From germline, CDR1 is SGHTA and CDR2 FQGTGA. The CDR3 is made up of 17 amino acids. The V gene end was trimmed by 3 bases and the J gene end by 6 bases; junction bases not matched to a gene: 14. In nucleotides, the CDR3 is TGTGCCAGCAGCTTCCTCTCCCAGTGGGAGGGCCTCAATGAGCAGTTCTTC. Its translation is CASSFLSQWEGLNEQFF.

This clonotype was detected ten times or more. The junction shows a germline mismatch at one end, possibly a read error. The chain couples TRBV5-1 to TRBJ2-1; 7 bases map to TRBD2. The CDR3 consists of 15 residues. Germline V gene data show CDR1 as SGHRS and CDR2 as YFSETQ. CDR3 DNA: TGTGCCAGCAGCGCGACTAGCCAAACATACAATGAGCAGTTCTTC. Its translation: CASSATSQTYNEQFF.

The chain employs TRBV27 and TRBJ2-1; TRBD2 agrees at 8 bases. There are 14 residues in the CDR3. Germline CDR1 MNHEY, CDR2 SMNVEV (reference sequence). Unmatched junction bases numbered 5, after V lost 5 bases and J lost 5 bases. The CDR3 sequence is CASSMTGGDNEQFF. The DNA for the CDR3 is TGTGCCAGCAGTATGACGGGAGGGGACAATGAGCAGTTCTTC.

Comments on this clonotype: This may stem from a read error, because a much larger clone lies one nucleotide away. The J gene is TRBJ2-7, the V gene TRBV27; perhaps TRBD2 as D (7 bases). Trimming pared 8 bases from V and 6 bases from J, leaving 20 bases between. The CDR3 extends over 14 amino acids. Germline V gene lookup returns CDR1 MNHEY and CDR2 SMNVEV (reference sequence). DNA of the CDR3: TGTGCCAGCTGGGGGGGCGGCCGCTTCCCCGAGCAGTACTTC. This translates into CASWGGGRFPEQYF.

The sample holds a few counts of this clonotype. The DNA of the CDR3 is TGCGCCAGCAGCTTGGGGTCAGGGGGCGCGGGATCACCCCTCCACTTT. The encoded protein is CASSLGSGGAGSPLHF. The gene calls are TRBV5-1 and TRBJ1-6; TRBD1 matches 8 bases. The CDR3 is 16 residues long. Trimming took 0 bases from V and 10 from J; bases not matched to a gene: 9. The germline gives CDR1 SGHRS, CDR2 YFSETQ. Combining the CDR3 with reference TRBV5-1 and TRBJ1-6 gives the whole variable domain KAGVTQTPRYLIKTRGQQVTLSCSPISGHRSVSWYQQTPGQGLQFLFEYFSETQRNKGNFPGRFSGRQFSNSRSEMNVSTLELGDSALYLCASSLGSGGAGSPLHFGNGTRLTVT.

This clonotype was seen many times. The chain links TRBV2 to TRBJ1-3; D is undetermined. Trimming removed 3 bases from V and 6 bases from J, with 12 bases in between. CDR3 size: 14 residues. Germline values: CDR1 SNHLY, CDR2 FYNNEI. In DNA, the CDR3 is TGTGCCAGCAGTGACGGCATTGGTACAAACACCATATATTTT. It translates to CASSDGIGTNTIYF.

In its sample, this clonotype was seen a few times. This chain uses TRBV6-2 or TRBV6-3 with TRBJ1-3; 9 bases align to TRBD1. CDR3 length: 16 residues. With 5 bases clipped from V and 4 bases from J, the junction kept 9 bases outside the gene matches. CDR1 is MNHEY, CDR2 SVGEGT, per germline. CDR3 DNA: TGTGCCAGCAGTGACCGCGGACAGGGGCCAGGAAACACCATATATTTT. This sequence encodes CASSDRGQGPGNTIYF.

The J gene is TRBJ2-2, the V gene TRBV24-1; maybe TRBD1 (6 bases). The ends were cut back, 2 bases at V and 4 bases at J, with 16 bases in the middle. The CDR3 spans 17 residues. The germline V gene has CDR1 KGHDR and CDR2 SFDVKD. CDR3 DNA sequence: TGTGCCACCAGTGATTCCTCAGGAGGACAGCCCACCGGGGAGCTGTTTTTT. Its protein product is CATSDSSGGQPTGELFF.

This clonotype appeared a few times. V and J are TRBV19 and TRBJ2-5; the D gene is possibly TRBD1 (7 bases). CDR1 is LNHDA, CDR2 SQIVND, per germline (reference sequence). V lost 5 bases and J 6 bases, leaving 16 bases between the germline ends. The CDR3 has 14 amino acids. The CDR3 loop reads CASSPRGEVKTQYF. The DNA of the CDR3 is TGTGCCAGTAGTCCCAGGGGGGAGGTCAAGACCCAGTACTTC.

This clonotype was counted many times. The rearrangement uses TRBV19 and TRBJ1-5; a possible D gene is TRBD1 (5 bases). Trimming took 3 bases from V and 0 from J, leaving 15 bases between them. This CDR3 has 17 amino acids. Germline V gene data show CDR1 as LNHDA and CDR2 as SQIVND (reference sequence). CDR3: CASSMRDSPYSNQPQHF. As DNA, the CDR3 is TGTGCCAGTAGTATGAGAGACAGCCCATATAGCAATCAGCCCCAGCATTTT.

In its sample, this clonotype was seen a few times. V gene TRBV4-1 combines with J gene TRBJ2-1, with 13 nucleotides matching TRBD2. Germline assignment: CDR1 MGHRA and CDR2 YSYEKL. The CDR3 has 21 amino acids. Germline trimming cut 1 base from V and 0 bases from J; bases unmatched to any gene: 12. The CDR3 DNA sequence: TGCGCCAGCAGCCAAGTTTCGACTAGCGGGAGGTTTTTCGGCTCCTACAATGAGCAGTTCTTC. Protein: CASSQVSTSGRFFGSYNEQFF.